This T cell receptor (beta chain) is drawn from a study of T cell responses to AZD1222 COVID-19 vaccine. Study-level results: Unmutated variant regions are reportedly the target of nearly half of TCRs that are spike-specific. Spike-wide vaccine-associated CD4 TCRs dominated at 160-218 and 743-854. Vaccination with two AZD1222 doses was followed by a rise in Spike-specific TCR breadth and depth.

This table comes from immunoSEQ multiplex PCR, and its TCRdb copy is limited to in-frame clones, with some not included. This sample has about 180,000 clones; approximately 92% occur once, and the top ten carry approximately 6.9%. This clone was seen a handful of times. Its antigen is not identified. The origin of this receptor is an adult in good health. Here the sequenced sample was peripheral blood, taken on day 0 of AZD1222 vaccination.

CDR3: CASSEIRGGAASYNEQFF. The CDR3 DNA is TGCGCCAGCAGTGAGATACGCGGGGGTGCAGCCTCCTACAATGAGCAGTTCTTC. This chain links TRBV10-2 with TRBJ2-1; TRBD2 matches 7 bases. Germline lookup yields CDR1 WSHSY and CDR2 SAAADI. Trimming took 2 bases from V and 0 from J; bases not matched to a gene: 10. The CDR3 runs 18 residues.